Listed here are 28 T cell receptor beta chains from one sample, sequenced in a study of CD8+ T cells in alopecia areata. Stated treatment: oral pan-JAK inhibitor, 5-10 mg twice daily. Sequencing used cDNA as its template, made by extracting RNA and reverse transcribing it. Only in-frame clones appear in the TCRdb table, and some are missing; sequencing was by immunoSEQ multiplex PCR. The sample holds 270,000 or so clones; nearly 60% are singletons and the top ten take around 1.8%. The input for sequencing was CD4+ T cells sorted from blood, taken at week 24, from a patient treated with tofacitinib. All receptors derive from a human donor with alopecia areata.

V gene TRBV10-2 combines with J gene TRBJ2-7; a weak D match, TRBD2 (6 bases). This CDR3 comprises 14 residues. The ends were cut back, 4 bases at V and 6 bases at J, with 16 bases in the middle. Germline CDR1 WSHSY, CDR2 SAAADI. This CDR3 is CASSAAQLGGEQYF. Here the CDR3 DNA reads TGCGCCAGCAGTGCAGCACAGCTCGGGGGCGAGCAGTACTTC.

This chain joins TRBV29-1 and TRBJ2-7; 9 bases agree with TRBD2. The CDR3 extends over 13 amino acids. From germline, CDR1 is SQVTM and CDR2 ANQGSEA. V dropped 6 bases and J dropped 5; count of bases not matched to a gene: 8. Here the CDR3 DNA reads TGCAGCGTGAAAGCGGGGGGCTTCGACGAGCAGTACTTC. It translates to CSVKAGGFDEQYF.

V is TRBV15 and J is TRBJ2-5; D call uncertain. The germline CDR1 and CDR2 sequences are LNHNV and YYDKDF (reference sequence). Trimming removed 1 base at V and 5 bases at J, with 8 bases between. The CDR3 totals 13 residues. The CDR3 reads CATSRGSRETQYF. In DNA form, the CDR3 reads TGTGCCACCAGCAGAGGGTCGAGGGAGACCCAGTACTTC. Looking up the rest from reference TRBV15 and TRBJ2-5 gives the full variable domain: DAMVIQNPRYQVTQFGKPVTLSCSQTLNHNVMYWYQQKSSQAPKLLFHYYDKDFNNEADTPDNFQSRRPNTSFCFLDIRSPGLGDTAMYLCATSRGSRETQYFGPGTRLLVL.

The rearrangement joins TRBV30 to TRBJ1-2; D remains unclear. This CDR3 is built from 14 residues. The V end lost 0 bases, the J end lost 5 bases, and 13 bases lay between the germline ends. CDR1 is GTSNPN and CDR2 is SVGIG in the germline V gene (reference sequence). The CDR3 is CAWSVPARAYGYTF. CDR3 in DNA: TGTGCCTGGAGTGTACCGGCAAGGGCTTATGGCTACACCTTC.

The CDR3 DNA is TGTGCCAGCAGTAGGGAAATCAGGGGAGGTGGCTACACCTTC. It specifies CASSREIRGGGYTF. The J gene is TRBJ1-2, the V gene TRBV2; TRBD1 is a possible D gene (6 bases). Germline V gene lookup returns CDR1 SNHLY and CDR2 FYNNEI. Trimming stripped 5 bases from V and 7 bases from J, with 17 bases between. CDR3 length: 14 amino acids.

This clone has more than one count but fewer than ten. The CDR3, as DNA: TGCGCCAGCAGCCAACTCGGGACAGGGTCAGAGACCCAGTACTTC. Encoded protein: CASSQLGTGSETQYF. The V gene is TRBV4-1, the J gene TRBJ2-5, with 9 bases identical to TRBD1. Trimming cost V 2 bases and J 4 bases; bases outside gene matches: 5. The CDR3 loop spans 15 amino acids. CDR1 is MGHRA and CDR2 is YSYEKL in the germline V gene.

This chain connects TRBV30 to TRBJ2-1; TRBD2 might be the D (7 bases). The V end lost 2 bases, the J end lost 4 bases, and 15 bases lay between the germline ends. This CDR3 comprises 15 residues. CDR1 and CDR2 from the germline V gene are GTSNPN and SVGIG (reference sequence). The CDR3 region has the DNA TGTGCCTGGAGTATAGGCAGGGGAGGGTACAATGAGCAGTTCTTC. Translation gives CAWSIGRGGYNEQFF. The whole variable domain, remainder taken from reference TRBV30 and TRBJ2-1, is SQTIHQWPATLVQPVGSPLSLECTVEGTSNPNLYWYRQAAGRGLQLLFYSVGIGQISSEVPQNLSASRPQDRQFILSSKKLLLSDSGFYLCAWSIGRGGYNEQFFGPGTRLTVL.

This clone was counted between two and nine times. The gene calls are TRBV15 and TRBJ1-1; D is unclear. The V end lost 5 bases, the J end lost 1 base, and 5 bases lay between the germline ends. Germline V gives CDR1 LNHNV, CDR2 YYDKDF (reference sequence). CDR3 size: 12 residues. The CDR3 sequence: CATSLENTEAFF. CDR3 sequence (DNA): TGTGCCACCAGCCTTGAGAACACTGAAGCTTTCTTT.

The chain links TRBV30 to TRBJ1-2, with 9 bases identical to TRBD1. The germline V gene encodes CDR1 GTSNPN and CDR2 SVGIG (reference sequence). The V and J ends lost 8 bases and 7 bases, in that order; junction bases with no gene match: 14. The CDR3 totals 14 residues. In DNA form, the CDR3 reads TGTGCCAGAGGACAGGGGACGCTTGTGGCTGGCTACACCTTC. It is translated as CARGQGTLVAGYTF.

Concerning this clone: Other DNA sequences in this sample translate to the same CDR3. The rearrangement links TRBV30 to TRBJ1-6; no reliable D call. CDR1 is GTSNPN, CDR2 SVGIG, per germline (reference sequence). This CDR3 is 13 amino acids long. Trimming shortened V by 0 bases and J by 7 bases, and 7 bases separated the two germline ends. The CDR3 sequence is CAWSVPGNSPLHF. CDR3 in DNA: TGTGCCTGGAGTGTACCTGGGAATTCACCCCTCCACTTT.

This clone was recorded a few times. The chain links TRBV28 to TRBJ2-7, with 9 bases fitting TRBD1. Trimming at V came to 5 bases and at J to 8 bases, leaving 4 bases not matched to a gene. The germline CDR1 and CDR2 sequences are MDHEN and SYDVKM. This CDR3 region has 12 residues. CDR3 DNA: TGTGCCAGCAGTACAGGGGGCGAGAAGCAGTACTTC. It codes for CASSTGGEKQYF.

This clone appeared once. CDR3 amino acids: CASSSSPNTEAFF. Here the CDR3 DNA reads TGTGCCAGCAGCTCGTCTCCGAACACTGAAGCTTTCTTT. V is TRBV7-9 and J is TRBJ1-1; D not certain. Trimming took 4 bases from V and 1 from J, leaving 7 bases between them. The CDR3 has 13 amino acids. Per the germline V gene, CDR1 is SEHNR and CDR2 is FQNEAQ (reference sequence).

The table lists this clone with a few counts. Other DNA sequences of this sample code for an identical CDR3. The CDR3: CAWGDFYEQYF. DNA for the CDR3: TGTGCCTGGGGAGACTTCTACGAGCAGTACTTC. The chain couples TRBV30 to TRBJ2-7; D is unclear. Trimming shortened V by 5 bases and J by 3 bases, and 8 bases separated the two germline ends. CDR1 GTSNPN and CDR2 SVGIG come from the germline V gene (reference sequence). The CDR3 is made up of 11 amino acids.

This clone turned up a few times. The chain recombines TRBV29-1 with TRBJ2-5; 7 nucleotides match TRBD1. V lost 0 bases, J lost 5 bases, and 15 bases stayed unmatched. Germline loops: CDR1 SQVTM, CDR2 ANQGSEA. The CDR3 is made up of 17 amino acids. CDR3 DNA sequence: TGCAGCGTTGAAGATTGGATGGGCCCCACAGGGGATGAGACCCAGTACTTC. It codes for CSVEDWMGPTGDETQYF.

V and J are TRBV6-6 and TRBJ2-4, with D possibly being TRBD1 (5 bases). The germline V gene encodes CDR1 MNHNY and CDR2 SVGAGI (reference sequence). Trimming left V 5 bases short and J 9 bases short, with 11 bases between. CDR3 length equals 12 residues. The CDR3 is CASSPGITIQYF. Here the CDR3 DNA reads TGTGCCAGCAGTCCAGGGATTACCATTCAGTACTTC.

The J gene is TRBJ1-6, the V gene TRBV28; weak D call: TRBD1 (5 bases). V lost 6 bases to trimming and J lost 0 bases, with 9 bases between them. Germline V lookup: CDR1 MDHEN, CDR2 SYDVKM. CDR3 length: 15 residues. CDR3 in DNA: TGTGCCAGCAGGAGACAGCGCTCCTATAATTCACCCCTCCACTTT. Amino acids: CASRRQRSYNSPLHF.

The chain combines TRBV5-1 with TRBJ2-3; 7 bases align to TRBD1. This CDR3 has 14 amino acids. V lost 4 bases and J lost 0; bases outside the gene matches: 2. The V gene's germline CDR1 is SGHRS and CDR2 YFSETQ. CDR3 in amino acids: CASSMTGSTDTQYF. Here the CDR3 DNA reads TGCGCCAGCAGCATGACAGGGAGCACAGATACGCAGTATTTT.

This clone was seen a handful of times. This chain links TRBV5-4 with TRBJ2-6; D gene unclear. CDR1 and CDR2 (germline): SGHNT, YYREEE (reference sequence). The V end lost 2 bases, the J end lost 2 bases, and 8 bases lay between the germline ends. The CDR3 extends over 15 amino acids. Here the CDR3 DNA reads TGTGCCAGCAGCTTTTTCGGTCCTGGGGCCAACGTCCTGACTTTC. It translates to CASSFFGPGANVLTF. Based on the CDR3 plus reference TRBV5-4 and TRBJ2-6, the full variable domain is ETGVTQSPTHLIKTRGQQVTLRCSSQSGHNTVSWYQQALGQGPQFIFQYYREEENGRGNFPPRFSGLQFPNYSSELNVNALELDDSALYLCASSFFGPGANVLTFGAGSRLTVL.

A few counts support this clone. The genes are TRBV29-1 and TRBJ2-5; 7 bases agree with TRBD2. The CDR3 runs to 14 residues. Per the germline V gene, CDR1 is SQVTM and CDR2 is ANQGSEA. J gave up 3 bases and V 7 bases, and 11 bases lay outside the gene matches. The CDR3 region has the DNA TGCAGCGGAATCTATAGCGGGTTTAAAGAGACCCAGTACTTC. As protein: CSGIYSGFKETQYF.

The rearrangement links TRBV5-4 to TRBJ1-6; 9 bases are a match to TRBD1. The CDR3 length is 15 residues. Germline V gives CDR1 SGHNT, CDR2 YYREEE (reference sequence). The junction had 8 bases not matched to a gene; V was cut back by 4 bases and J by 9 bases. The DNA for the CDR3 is TGTGCCAGCAGCAGGGACAGGGATATAATTTCACCCCTCCACTTT. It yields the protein CASSRDRDIISPLHF. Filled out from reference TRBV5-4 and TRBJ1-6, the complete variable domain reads ETGVTQSPTHLIKTRGQQVTLRCSSQSGHNTVSWYQQALGQGPQFIFQYYREEENGRGNFPPRFSGLQFPNYSSELNVNALELDDSALYLCASSRDRDIISPLHFGNGTRLTVT.

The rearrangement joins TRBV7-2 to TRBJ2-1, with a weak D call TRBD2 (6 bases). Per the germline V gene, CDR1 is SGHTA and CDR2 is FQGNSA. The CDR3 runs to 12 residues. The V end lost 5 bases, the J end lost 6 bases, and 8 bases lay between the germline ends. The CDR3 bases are TGTGCCAGCAGCCGGGGGAGCAATGAGCAGTTCTTC. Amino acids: CASSRGSNEQFF.

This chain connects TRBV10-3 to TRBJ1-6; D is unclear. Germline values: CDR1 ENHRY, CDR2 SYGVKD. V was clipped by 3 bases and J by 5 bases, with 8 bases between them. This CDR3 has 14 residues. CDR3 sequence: CAISDTRDNSPLHF. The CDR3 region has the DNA TGTGCCATCAGTGACACAAGGGATAATTCACCCCTCCACTTT.

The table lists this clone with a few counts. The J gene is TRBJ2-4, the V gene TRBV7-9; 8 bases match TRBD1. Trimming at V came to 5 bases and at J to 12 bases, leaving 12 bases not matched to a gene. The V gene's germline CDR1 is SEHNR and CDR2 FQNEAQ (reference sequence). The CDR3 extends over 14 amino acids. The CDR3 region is CASSIIRTGSDQYF. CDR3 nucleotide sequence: TGTGCCAGCAGCATAATTCGGACAGGGAGCGATCAGTACTTC. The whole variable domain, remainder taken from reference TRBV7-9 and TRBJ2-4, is DTGVSQNPRHKITKRGQNVTFRCDPISEHNRLYWYRQTLGQGPEFLTYFQNEAQLEKSRLLSDRFSAERPKGSFSTLEIQRTEQGDSAMYLCASSIIRTGSDQYFGAGTRLSVL.

In DNA, the CDR3 is TGCGCCAGCAGCAGGGGGAGCGGACAGGCTGCCAAAAACATTCAGTACTTC. This translates into CASSRGSGQAAKNIQYF. This chain links TRBV5-1 with TRBJ2-4; 7 nucleotides match TRBD1. The CDR3 runs to 17 residues. Germline V gene lookup returns CDR1 SGHRS and CDR2 YFSETQ. Unmatched junction bases numbered 11, after V lost 4 bases and J lost 1 base.

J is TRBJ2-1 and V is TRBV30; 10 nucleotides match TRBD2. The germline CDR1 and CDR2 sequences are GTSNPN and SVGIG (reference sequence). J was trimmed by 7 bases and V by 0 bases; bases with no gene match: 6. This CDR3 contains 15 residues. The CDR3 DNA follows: TGTGCCTGGAGTGTTGGTGCAGCGGGGGGGAATGAGCAGTTCTTC. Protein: CAWSVGAAGGNEQFF.

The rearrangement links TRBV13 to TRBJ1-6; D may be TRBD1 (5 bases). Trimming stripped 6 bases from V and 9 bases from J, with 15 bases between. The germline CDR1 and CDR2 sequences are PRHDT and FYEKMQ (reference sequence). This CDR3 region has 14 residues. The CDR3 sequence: CASRSGFGRSPLHF. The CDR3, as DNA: TGTGCCAGCAGGTCAGGGTTCGGTCGTTCACCCCTCCACTTT.

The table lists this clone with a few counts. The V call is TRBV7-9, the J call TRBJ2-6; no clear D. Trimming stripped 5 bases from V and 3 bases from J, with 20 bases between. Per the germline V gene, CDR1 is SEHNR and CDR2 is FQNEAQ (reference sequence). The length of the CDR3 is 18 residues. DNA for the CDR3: TGTGCCAGCAGCCCCAAGGGCGCATTCGAGAGTGGGGCCAACGTCCTGACTTTC. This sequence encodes CASSPKGAFESGANVLTF.

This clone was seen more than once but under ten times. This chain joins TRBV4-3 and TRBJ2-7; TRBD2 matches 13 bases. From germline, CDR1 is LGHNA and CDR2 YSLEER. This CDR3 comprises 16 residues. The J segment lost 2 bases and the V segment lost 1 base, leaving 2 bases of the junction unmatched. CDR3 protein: CASSQATSGGAYEQYF. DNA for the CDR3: TGCGCCAGCAGCCAAGCCACTAGCGGGGGGGCCTACGAGCAGTACTTC.